Listed here is a single T cell receptor (beta chain). Trimming cost V 1 base and J 4 bases, with 14 bases left between them. The CDR3 is 16 amino acids. Germline loops: CDR1 MGHRA, CDR2 YSYEKL. This sample stems from a study of T cells in Graves' hyperthyroidism and ophthalmopathy. RNA transcripts gave rise to amplified TCR beta CDR3 regions. A set of HTBI primers served as the primers for a first-round RT-PCR of the TCR CDR3. TCRdb recomputed calls from the multiplex PCR reads with MiXCR, one row per CDR3 protein. The sample contains about 760,000 distinct CDR3 sequences, just over 35% of which appear only once.

This TCR derives from a middle-aged woman with Graves' hyperthyroidism. Sample: blood. The chain recombines TRBV4-1 with TRBJ1-3, with a possible D match to TRBD1 (5 bases). Here the CDR3 DNA reads TGCGCCAGCAGCCAAGTAGCAGGGCGATCAGGAAACACCATATATTTT. Translated: CASSQVAGRSGNTIYF.